The 10 T cell receptor beta chains below were found in one sample sequenced in a study of T cell responses to AZD1222 COVID-19 vaccine. The assay was immunoSEQ multiplex PCR, and TCRdb's table has in-frame clones only and misses some. The data contain 100,000 or so clones, more than 75% of them singletons. This specimen was peripheral blood, taken on day 0 of AZD1222 vaccination. The receptors stem from an adult in good health.

V usage is TRBV7-8 and J usage is TRBJ2-5, with D possibly being TRBD2 (5 bases). The CDR3 loop spans 13 amino acids. Germline CDR1 and CDR2: SGHVS and FQNEAQ. With 4 bases removed from V and 4 bases from J, the gap between germline ends came to 10 bases. The CDR3: CASSYDYGETQYF. In DNA form, the CDR3 reads TGTGCCAGCAGCTACGACTATGGAGAGACCCAGTACTTC.

The chain employs TRBV5-6 and TRBJ2-5, with no clear D. Trimming stripped 1 base from V and 4 bases from J, with 11 bases between. CDR1 and CDR2 from the germline V gene are SGHDT and YYEEEE. The CDR3 has 14 amino acids. The CDR3 is CASSLKPGVETQYF. The CDR3 nucleotides are TGTGCCAGCAGCTTGAAACCGGGTGTAGAGACCCAGTACTTC.

V and J are TRBV6-2 or TRBV6-3 and TRBJ2-7, with D maybe TRBD2 (6 bases). Trimming took off 5 bases at V and 2 bases at J, with 13 bases between the two ends. Per the germline V gene, CDR1 is MNHEY and CDR2 is SVGEGT. The CDR3 covers 14 residues. The CDR3 sequence is CASSGGSAAYEQYF. The CDR3 DNA follows: TGTGCCAGCAGTGGGGGGTCAGCAGCCTACGAGCAGTACTTC.

The chain uses TRBV7-6 and TRBJ1-4; tentative D call: TRBD1 (5 bases). Germline loops: CDR1 SGHVS, CDR2 FNYEAQ. The length of the CDR3 is 15 residues. The germline V and J ends were trimmed by 2 bases and 1 base, with 8 bases remaining between them. The CDR3 sequence is CASSLWGGTNEKLFF. The CDR3 DNA reads TGTGCCAGCAGCTTATGGGGCGGAACTAATGAAAAACTGTTTTTT.

This chain uses TRBV4-2 with TRBJ1-1; D unclear. V was pared by 1 base and J by 0 bases, with 6 bases between. CDR3 length equals 14 residues. The germline V gene has CDR1 LGHNA and CDR2 YNFKEQ. Here the CDR3 DNA reads TGTGCCAGCAGCCAAGGGGGTATGAACACTGAAGCTTTCTTT. It codes for CASSQGGMNTEAFF.

This clone has a handful of counts. The rearrangement links TRBV5-4 to TRBJ1-1, with 8 bases fitting TRBD1. CDR3 length equals 13 residues. Germline lookup yields CDR1 SGHNT and CDR2 YYREEE (reference sequence). V was pared by 4 bases and J by 5 bases, with 4 bases of the junction left unmatched. The CDR3 nucleotides read TGTGCCAGCAGCCTGACAGGGGAGACTGAAGCTTTCTTT. Translating it yields CASSLTGETEAFF.

This sequence joins TRBV7-2 and TRBJ2-2, with 13 bases aligning to TRBD2. CDR3 size: 17 residues. The germline CDR1 and CDR2 sequences are SGHTA and FQGNSA. Trimming took 4 bases from V and 3 from J; bases not matched to a gene: 5. Written as DNA, the CDR3 is TGTGCCAGCAGCTCCGTGACTAGCGGGGGGCACACCGGGGAGCTGTTTTTT. Its translation is CASSSVTSGGHTGELFF. Variable domain in full (rest from reference TRBV7-2 and TRBJ2-2): GAGVSQSPSNKVTEKGKDVELRCDPISGHTALYWYRQSLGQGLEFLIYFQGNSAPDKSGLPSDRFSAERTGGSVSTLTIQRTQQEDSAVYLCASSSVTSGGHTGELFFGEGSRLTVL.

The chain employs TRBV10-2 and TRBJ1-1; D gene uncertain. CDR1 WSHSY and CDR2 SAAADI come from the germline V gene. Trimming stripped 1 base from V and 2 bases from J, with 5 bases between. This CDR3 spans 13 amino acids. This CDR3 reads CASSELSNTEAFF. The CDR3 bases are TGCGCCAGCAGTGAGTTGTCCAACACTGAAGCTTTCTTT.

J is TRBJ1-4 and V is TRBV2, with TRBD1 matching over 7 bases. V gave up 6 bases and J gave up 5 bases; unmatched junction bases: 6. The CDR3 length is 14 residues. Germline V gene sequence: CDR1 SNHLY, CDR2 FYNNEI. CDR3 nucleotide sequence: TGTGCCAGCAGACAGGGGCGGGGGAATGAAAAACTGTTTTTT. Translation: CASRQGRGNEKLFF. Filled out from reference TRBV2 and TRBJ1-4, the complete variable domain reads EPEVTQTPSHQVTQMGQEVILRCVPISNHLYFYWYRQILGQKVEFLVSFYNNEISEKSEIFDDQFSVERPDGSNFTLKIRSTKLEDSAMYFCASRQGRGNEKLFFGSGTQLSVL.

The chain recombines TRBV7-2 with TRBJ1-1; TRBD1 agrees at 8 bases. J lost 5 bases, V lost 5 bases, and 10 bases had no gene match. The CDR3 runs to 15 residues. Per the germline V gene, CDR1 is SGHTA and CDR2 is FQGNSA. CDR3 bases: TGTGCCAGCAGCCCAAGGAACAGGGGGTTAACTGAAGCTTTCTTT. Encoded protein: CASSPRNRGLTEAFF.